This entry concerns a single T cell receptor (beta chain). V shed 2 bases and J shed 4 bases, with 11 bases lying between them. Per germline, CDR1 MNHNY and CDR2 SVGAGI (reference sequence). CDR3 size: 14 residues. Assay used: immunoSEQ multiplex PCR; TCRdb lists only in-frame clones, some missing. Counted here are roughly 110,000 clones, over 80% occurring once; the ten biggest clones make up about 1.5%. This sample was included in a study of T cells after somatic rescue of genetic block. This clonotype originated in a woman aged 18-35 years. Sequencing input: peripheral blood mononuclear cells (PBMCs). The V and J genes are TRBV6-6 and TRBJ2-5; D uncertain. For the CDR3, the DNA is TGTGCCAGCAGTTACGGCGTCTCGGCAGAGACCCAGTACTTC. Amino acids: CASSYGVSAETQYF.